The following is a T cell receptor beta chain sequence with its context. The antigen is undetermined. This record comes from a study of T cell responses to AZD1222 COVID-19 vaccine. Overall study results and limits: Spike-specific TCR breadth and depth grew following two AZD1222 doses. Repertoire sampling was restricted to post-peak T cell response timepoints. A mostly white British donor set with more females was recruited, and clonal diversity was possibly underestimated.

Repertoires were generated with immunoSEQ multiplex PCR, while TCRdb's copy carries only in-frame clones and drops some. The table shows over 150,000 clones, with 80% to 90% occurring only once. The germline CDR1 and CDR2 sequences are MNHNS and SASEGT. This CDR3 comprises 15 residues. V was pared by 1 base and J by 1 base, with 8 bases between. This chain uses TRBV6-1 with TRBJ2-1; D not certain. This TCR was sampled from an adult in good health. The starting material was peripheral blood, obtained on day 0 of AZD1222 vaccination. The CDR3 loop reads CASSEVLFSYNEQFF. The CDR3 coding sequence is TGTGCCAGCAGTGAAGTTTTGTTTTCCTACAATGAGCAGTTCTTC.